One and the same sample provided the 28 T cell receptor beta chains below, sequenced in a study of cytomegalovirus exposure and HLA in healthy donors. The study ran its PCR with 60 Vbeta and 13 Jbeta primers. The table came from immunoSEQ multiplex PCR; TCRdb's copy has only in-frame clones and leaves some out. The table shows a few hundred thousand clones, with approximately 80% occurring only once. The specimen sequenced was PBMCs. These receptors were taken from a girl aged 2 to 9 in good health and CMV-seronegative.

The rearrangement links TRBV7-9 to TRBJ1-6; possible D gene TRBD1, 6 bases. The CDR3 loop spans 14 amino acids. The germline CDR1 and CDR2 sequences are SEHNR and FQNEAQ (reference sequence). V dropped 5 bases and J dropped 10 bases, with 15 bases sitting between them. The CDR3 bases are TGTGCCAGCAGCCCAAGAGGGGGGGACTCACCCCTCCACTTT. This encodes CASSPRGGDSPLHF.

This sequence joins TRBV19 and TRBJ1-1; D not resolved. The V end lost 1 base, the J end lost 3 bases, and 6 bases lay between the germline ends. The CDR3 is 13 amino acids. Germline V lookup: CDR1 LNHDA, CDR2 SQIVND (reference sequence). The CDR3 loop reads CASSIVGDTEAFF. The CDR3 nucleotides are TGTGCCAGTAGTATAGTCGGGGACACTGAAGCTTTCTTT.

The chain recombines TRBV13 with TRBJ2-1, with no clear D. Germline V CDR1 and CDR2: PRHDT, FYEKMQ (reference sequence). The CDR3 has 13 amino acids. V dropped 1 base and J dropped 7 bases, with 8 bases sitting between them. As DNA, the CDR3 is TGTGCCAGCAGCTTAGAAGAGGAGAATGAGCAGTTCTTC. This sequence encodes CASSLEEENEQFF. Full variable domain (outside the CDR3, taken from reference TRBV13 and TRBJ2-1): AAGVIQSPRHLIKEKRETATLKCYPIPRHDTVYWYQQGPGQDPQFLISFYEKMQSDKGSIPDRFSAQQFSDYHSELNMSSLELGDSALYFCASSLEEENEQFFGPGTRLTVL.

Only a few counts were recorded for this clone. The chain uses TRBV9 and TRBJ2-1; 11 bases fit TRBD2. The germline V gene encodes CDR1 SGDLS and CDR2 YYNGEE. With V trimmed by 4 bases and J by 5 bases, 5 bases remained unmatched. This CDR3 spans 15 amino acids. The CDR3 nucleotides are TGTGCCAGCAGCACGACTAGCGGGAAAGACAATGAGCAGTTCTTC. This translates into CASSTTSGKDNEQFF.

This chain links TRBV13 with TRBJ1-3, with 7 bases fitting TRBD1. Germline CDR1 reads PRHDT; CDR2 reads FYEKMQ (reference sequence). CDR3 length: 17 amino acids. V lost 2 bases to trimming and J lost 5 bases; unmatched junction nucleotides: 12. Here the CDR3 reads CASSLRVTGRVRNTIYF. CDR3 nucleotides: TGTGCCAGCAGCTTACGGGTGACAGGGAGAGTTAGAAACACCATATATTTT.

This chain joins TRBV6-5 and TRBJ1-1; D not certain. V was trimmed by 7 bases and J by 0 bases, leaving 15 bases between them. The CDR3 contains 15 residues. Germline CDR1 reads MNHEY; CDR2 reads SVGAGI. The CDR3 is CASTISEPMNTEAFF. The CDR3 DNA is TGTGCCAGCACCATATCGGAGCCCATGAACACTGAAGCTTTCTTT.

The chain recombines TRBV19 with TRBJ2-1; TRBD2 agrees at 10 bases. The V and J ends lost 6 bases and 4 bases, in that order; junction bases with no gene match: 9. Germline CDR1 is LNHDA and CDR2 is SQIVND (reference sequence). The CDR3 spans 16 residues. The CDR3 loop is CASSPSGRWDYNEQFF. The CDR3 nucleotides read TGTGCCAGTAGCCCTAGCGGGAGATGGGATTACAATGAGCAGTTCTTC.

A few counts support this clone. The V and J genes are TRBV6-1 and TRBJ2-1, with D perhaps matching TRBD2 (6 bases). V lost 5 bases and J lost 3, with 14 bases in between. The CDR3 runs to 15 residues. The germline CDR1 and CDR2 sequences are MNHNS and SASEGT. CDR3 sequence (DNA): TGTGCCAGCAGTCCTCTAGTGGGGGGCTACAATGAGCAGTTCTTC. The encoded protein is CASSPLVGGYNEQFF.

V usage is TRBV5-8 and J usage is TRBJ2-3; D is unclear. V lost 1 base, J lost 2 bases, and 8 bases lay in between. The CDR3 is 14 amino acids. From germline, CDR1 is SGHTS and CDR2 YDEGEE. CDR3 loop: CASSLSQDTDTQYF. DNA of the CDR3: TGTGCCAGCAGCTTGAGTCAGGACACAGATACGCAGTATTTT.

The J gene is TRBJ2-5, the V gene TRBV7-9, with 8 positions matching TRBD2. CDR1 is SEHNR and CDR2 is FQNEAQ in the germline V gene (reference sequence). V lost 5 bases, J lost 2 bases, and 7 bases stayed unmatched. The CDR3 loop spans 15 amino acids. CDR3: CASSPQLAEQETQYF. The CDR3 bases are TGTGCCAGCAGCCCCCAACTAGCGGAGCAAGAGACCCAGTACTTC. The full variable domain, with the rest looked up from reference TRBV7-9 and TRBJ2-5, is DTGVSQNPRHKITKRGQNVTFRCDPISEHNRLYWYRQTLGQGPEFLTYFQNEAQLEKSRLLSDRFSAERPKGSFSTLEIQRTEQGDSAMYLCASSPQLAEQETQYFGPGTRLLVL.

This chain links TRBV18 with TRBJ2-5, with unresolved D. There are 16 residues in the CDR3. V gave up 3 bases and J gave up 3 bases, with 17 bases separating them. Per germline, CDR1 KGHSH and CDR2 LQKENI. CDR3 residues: CASSPSNSPPKETQYF. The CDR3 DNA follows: TGTGCCAGCTCACCTTCTAACTCACCCCCCAAAGAGACCCAGTACTTC.

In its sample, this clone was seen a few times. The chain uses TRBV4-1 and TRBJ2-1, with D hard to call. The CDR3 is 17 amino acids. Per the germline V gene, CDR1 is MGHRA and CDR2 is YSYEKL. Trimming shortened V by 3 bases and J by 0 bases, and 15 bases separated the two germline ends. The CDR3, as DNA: TGCGCCAGCAGCCACACAGACCCGATAAGCTCCTACAATGAGCAGTTCTTC. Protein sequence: CASSHTDPISSYNEQFF.

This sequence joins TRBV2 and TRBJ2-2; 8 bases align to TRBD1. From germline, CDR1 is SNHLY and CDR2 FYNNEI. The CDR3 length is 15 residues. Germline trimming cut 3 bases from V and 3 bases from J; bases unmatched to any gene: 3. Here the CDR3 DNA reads TGTGCCAGCAGTGAGGGCAGGGGGCACACCGGGGAGCTGTTTTTT. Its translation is CASSEGRGHTGELFF.

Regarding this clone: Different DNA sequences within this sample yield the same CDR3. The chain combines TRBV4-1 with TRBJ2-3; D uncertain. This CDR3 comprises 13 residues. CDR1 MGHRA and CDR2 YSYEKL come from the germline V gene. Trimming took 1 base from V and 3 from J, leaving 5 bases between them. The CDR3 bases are TGCGCCAGCAGCCAAGGTTTAACAGATACGCAGTATTTT. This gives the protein CASSQGLTDTQYF.

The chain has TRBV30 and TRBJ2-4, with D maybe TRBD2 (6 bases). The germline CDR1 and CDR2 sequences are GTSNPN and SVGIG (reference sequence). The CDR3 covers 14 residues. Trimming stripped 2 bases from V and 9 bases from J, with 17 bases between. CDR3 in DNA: TGTGCCTGGAGTTTGAAACTAGCAGACGGCATTCAGTACTTC. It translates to CAWSLKLADGIQYF.

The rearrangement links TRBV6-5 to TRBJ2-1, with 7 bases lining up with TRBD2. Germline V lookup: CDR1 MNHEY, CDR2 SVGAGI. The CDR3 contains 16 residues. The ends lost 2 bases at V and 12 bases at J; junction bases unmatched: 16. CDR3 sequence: CASSYGWEGNTRLQFF. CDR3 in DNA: TGTGCCAGCAGTTACGGATGGGAGGGCAACACTCGGCTGCAGTTCTTC.

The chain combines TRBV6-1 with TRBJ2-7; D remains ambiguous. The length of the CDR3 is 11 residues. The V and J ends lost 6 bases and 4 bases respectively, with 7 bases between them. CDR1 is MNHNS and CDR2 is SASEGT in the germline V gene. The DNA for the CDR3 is TGTGCCAGCAGCCTAATGTACGAGCAGTACTTC. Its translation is CASSLMYEQYF.

The CDR3 nucleotides read TGTGCCATCGGGGCAGTCTCCCATCAGCCCCAGCATTTT. Translating it yields CAIGAVSHQPQHF. The J gene is TRBJ1-5, the V gene TRBV10-3, with D tentatively TRBD1 (5 bases). The germline CDR1 and CDR2 sequences are ENHRY and SYGVKD. The CDR3 runs 13 residues. V was cut by 8 bases and J by 5 bases, with 13 bases left in between.

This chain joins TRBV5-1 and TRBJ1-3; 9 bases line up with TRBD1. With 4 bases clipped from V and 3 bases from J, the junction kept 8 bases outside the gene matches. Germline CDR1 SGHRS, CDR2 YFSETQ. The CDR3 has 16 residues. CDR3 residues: CASSAPGTGFGNTIYF. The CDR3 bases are TGCGCCAGCAGCGCTCCCGGGACAGGGTTTGGAAACACCATATATTTT.

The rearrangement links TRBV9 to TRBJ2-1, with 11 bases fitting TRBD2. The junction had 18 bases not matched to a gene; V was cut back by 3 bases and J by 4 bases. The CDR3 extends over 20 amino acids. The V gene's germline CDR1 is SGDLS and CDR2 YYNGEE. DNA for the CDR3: TGTGCCAGCAGCGCCCCAGCGACCCGACTAGCGGGACTTTCGTACAATGAGCAGTTCTTC. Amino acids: CASSAPATRLAGLSYNEQFF.

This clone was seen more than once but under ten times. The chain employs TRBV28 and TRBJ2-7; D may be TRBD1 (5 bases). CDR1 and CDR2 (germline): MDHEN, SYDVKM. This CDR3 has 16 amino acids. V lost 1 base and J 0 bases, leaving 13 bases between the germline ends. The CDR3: CASSLYPDTISYEQYF. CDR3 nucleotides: TGTGCCAGCAGTTTATACCCGGACACTATCTCCTACGAGCAGTACTTC. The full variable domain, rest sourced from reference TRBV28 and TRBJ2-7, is DVKVTQSSRYLVKRTGEKVFLECVQDMDHENMFWYRQDPGLGLRLIYFSYDVKMKEKGDIPEGYSVSREKKERFSLILESASTNQTSMYLCASSLYPDTISYEQYFGPGTRLTVT.

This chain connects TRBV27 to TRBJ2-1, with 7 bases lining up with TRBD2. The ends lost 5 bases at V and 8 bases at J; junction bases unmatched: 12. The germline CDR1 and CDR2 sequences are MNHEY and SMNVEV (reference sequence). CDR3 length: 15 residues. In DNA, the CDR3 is TGTGCCAGCAGTCCTCGGACTAGTCAGTGGTATGAGCAGTTCTTC. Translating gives CASSPRTSQWYEQFF.

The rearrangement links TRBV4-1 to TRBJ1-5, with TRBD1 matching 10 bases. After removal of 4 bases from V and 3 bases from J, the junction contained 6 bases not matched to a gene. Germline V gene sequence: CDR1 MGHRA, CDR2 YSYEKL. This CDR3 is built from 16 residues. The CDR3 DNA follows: TGCGCCAGCAGCCTCGTCGGGACAGGGGCCAATCAGCCCCAGCATTTT. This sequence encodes CASSLVGTGANQPQHF.

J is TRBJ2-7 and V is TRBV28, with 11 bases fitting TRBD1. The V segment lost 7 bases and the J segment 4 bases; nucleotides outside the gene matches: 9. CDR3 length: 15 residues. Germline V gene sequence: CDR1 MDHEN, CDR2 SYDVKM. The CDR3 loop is CASTTGQGAWYEQYF. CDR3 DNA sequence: TGTGCCAGCACCACCGGACAGGGGGCGTGGTACGAGCAGTACTTC.

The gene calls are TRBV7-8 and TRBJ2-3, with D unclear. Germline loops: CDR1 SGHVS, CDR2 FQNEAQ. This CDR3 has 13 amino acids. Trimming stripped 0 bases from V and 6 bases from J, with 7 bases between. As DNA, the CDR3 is TGTGCCAGCAGCTTAGCTACGAGTGATACGCAGTATTTT. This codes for CASSLATSDTQYF.

The CDR3 loop reads CASNNNEQFF. The CDR3 coding sequence is TGTGCCAGCAACAACAATGAGCAGTTCTTC. The rearrangement links TRBV2 to TRBJ2-1; D is uncertain. The germline V and J ends were trimmed by 7 bases and 5 bases, with 3 bases remaining between them. The CDR3 loop spans 10 amino acids. Germline CDR1 is SNHLY and CDR2 is FYNNEI.

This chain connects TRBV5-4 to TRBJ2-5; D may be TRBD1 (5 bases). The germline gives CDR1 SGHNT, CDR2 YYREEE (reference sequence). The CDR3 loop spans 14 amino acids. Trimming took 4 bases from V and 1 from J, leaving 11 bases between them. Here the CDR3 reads CASSRTLAQETQYF. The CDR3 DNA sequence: TGTGCCAGCAGCCGGACATTAGCCCAAGAGACCCAGTACTTC.

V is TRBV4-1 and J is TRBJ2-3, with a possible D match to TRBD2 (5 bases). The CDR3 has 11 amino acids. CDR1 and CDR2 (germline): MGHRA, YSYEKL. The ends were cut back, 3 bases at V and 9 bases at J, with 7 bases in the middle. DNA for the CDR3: TGCGCCAGCAGCCAGGGGAGAACGCAGTATTTT. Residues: CASSQGRTQYF.